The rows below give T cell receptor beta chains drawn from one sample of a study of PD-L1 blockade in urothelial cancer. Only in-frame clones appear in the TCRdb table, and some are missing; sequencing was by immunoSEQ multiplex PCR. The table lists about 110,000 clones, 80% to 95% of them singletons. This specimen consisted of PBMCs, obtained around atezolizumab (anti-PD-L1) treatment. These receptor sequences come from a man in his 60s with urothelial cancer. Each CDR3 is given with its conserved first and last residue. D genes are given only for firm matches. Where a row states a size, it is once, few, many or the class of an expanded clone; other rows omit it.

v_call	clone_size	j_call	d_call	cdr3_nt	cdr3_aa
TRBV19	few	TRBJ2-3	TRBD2	TGTGCCAGTACCTCAACTAGCGCTAGCACAGATACGCAGTATTTT	CASTSTSASTDTQYF
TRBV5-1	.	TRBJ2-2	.	TGCGCCAGCAGCTTAGAAAGCGGCAGGAACACCGGGGAGCTGTTTTTT	CASSLESGRNTGELFF
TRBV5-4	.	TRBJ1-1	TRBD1	TGTGCCAGCAGCAACGAGGGGGCAGGGTCGGGGGCTGAAGCTTTCTTT	CASSNEGAGSGAEAFF
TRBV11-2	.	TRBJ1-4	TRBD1	TGTGCCAGCAGCAGTGAATTCAGGGGGACTAATGAAAAACTGTTTTTT	CASSSEFRGTNEKLFF
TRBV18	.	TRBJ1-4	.	TGTGCCAGCTCATCAGGGATTGACGAAAAACTGTTTTTT	CASSSGIDEKLFF
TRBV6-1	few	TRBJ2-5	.	TGTGCCAGCAGTGAAGGCTGGGGGCCGGAAGAGACCCAGTACTTC	CASSEGWGPEETQYF
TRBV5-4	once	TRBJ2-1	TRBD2	TGTGCCAGCAGCCTAGCGGCAAGGAACAATGAGCAGTTCTTC	CASSLAARNNEQFF
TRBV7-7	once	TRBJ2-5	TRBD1	TGTGCCAGCAGCGAAGCAGGGGGCGGAGAGACCCAGTACTTC	CASSEAGGGETQYF
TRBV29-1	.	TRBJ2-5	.	TGCAGCGTTGTTCTAGCGAGGCCCACACGGGAGACCCAGTACTTC	CSVVLARPTRETQYF
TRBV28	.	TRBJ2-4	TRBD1	TGTGCCAGCAGTTTTAACAGGGGGAACATTCAGTACTTC	CASSFNRGNIQYF
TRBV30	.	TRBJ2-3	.	TGTGCCTGGAGTGCGCTACGGACAGTCGCCGGGGATACGCAGTATTTT	CAWSALRTVAGDTQYF
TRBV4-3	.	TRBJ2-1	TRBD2	TGCGCCAGCAGGAGAGGACTAGCGGGAGACAATGAGCAGTTCTTC	CASRRGLAGDNEQFF
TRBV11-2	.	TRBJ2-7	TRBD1	TGTGCCAGCAGCCATTGGACAGGGACGCCCTACGAGCAGTACTTC	CASSHWTGTPYEQYF
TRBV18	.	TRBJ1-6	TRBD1	TGTGCCAGCTCACTGTTCCCTGTGCGACAGGGGGCTCGAGGTTCACCCCTCCACTTT	CASSLFPVRQGARGSPLHF
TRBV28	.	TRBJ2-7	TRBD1	TGTGCCAGCAGTTTAGGACAGGGGGTCTACGAGCAGTACTTC	CASSLGQGVYEQYF
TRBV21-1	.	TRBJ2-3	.	TGTGCCAGCCCCCGGGTATCGGGGGACAGGGGGCTTGATACGCAGTATTTT	CASPRVSGDRGLDTQYF
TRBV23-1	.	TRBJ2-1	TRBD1	TGCGCCAGCCGCCGTAGGGGGACAGGGAAGTTCTTC	CASRRRGTGKFF
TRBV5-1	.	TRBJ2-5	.	TGCGCCAGCAGCTTGTTGAGTGGGCAGGGTGATGAGACCCAGTACTTC	CASSLLSGQGDETQYF
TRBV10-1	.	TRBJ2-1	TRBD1	TGCGCCAGCAGTACCCTTTTGGGACAGGGTATCCATGAGCAGTTCTTC	CASSTLLGQGIHEQFF
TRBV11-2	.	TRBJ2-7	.	TGTGCCAGCAGCTTCGCCCTCGGGGTTCACGAGCAGTACTTC	CASSFALGVHEQYF
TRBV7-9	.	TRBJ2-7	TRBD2	TGTGCCAGCAGCTTAGGAGGGCTAGCGGGGGGATATCACGAGCAGTACTTC	CASSLGGLAGGYHEQYF
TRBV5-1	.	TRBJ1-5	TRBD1	TGCGCCAGCAGCTTTCGACAGGGGGTCAATCAGCCCCAGCATTTT	CASSFRQGVNQPQHF
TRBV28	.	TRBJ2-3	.	TGTGCCAGCAGTTTTCGTTCTGCAGATACGCAGTATTTT	CASSFRSADTQYF
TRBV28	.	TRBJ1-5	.	TGTGCCAGCAGCCCGAAATATACTGGTCAGCCCCAGCATTTT	CASSPKYTGQPQHF
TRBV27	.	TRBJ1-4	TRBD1	TGTGCCAGCAGCCGGGACAGGGGTGAAAAACTGTTTTTT	CASSRDRGEKLFF
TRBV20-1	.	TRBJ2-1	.	TGCAGTGGCAACAACAATGAGCAGTTCTTC	CSGNNNEQFF
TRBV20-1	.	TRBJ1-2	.	TGCAGTGTAAAAACCAGCTATGGCTACACCTTC	CSVKTSYGYTF
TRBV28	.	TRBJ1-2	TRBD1	TGTGCCAGCAGCTCCCCAGGGGGCAACTATGGCTACACCTTC	CASSSPGGNYGYTF
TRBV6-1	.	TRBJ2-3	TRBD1	TGTGCCAGCAGGACCGGGACAGGACTCACAGATACGCAGTATTTT	CASRTGTGLTDTQYF
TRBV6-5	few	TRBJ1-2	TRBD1	TGTGCCAGCAGGAAGTCGGACAGGGACTATGGCTACACCTTC	CASRKSDRDYGYTF
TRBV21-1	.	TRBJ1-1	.	TGTGCCAGCAGCAAGCCCCTAGAGACAGGGATGAACACTGAAGCTTTCTTT	CASSKPLETGMNTEAFF
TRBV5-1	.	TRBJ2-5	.	TGCGCCAGCAGCGCCGTCGGGACTCAACAAGAGACCCAGTACTTC	CASSAVGTQQETQYF
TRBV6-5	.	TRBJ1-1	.	TGTGCCAGCAGTTACGGTCCGGGTAGGAACACTGAAGCTTTCTTT	CASSYGPGRNTEAFF
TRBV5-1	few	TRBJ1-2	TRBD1	TGCGCCAGCAGCTTAGGAGCCGGGACAGGGAACTATGGCTACACCTTC	CASSLGAGTGNYGYTF
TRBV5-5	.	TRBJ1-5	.	TGTGCCAGCAGCTTGTATCAGGGAAGCAATCAGCCCCAGCATTTT	CASSLYQGSNQPQHF
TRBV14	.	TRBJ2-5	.	TGTGCCAGCAGCTTCGGGTATGGTCCAGACGGGTGGAACTTC	CASSFGYGPDGWNF
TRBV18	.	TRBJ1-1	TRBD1	TGTGCCAGCTCACTGGGACAGGCCCCGAACACTGAAGCTTTCTTT	CASSLGQAPNTEAFF
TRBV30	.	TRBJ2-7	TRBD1	TGTGCCTGGCAGCCCCGGGGCAGGGGGCACAACGAGCAGTACTTC	CAWQPRGRGHNEQYF
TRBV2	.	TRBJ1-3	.	TGTGCCAGCAGCTTTGATGGAGACGCTGGAAACACCATATATTTT	CASSFDGDAGNTIYF
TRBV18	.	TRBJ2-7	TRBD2	TGTGCCAGCTCACGACCCTCGCGCCTAGCGGACTCCTACGAGCAGTACTTC	CASSRPSRLADSYEQYF
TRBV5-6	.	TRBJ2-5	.	TGTGCCAGCAGCTTGAGGACAGTCCAAGAGACCCAGTACTTC	CASSLRTVQETQYF
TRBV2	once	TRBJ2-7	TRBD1	TGTGCCAGCAGTGAACAGGGGGCTACCTCCTACGAGCAGTACTTC	CASSEQGATSYEQYF